This passage covers 17 T cell receptor beta chains from one sample sequenced in a study of T cell responses to AZD1222 COVID-19 vaccine. Libraries were prepared by immunoSEQ multiplex PCR; TCRdb keeps only in-frame clonotypes and omits some of them. Of more than 150,000 clones listed, about 90% are singletons. Sequenced here: peripheral blood, sampled on day 0 of AZD1222 vaccination. The receptors were sampled from an adult in good health.

This chain uses TRBV6-2 or TRBV6-3 with TRBJ2-7; possible D gene TRBD1, 7 bases. The CDR3 has 16 amino acids. With 5 bases removed from V and 4 bases from J, the gap between germline ends came to 21 bases. In germline, CDR1 is MNHEY, CDR2 SVGEGT. CDR3 sequence (DNA): TGTGCCAGCAGTCTCCAACGCGGGACAGTGATGTACGAGCAGTACTTC. This gives the protein CASSLQRGTVMYEQYF.

The rearrangement uses TRBV30 and TRBJ1-5; 8 bases align to TRBD1. The V gene's germline CDR1 is GTSNPN and CDR2 SVGIG (reference sequence). The ends lost 1 base at V and 6 bases at J; junction bases unmatched: 5. The CDR3 sequence is 14 residues long. CDR3 sequence reads: CAWSGAGGVQPQHF. In DNA, the CDR3 is TGTGCCTGGAGTGGAGCAGGGGGCGTTCAGCCCCAGCATTTT.

The V call is TRBV11-2, the J call TRBJ2-2; TRBD1 aligns across 7 bases. Germline-derived CDR1 and CDR2 are SGHAT and FQNNGV. V shed 6 bases and J 4 bases; nucleotides not matched to a gene: 8. The CDR3 runs to 15 residues. The CDR3 DNA follows: TGTGCCAGCAGTCCTGCGACAGGGCCCACCGGGGAGCTGTTTTTT. It is translated as CASSPATGPTGELFF.

Written as DNA, the CDR3 is TGCGCCAGCAGCCAAGAGGGGGCAGGGTGGAACACCATATATTTT. Its protein product is CASSQEGAGWNTIYF. The chain joins TRBV4-1 to TRBJ1-3; TRBD1 might be the D (6 bases). This CDR3 region has 15 residues. The germline V gene encodes CDR1 MGHRA and CDR2 YSYEKL. V was cut by 0 bases and J by 7 bases, with 13 bases left in between.

The chain couples TRBV11-3 to TRBJ2-3; D might be TRBD1 or TRBD2, each matching 5 bases. Germline CDR1 and CDR2: SGHNT and YENEEA. V dropped 5 bases and J dropped 6 bases, with 21 bases sitting between them. The CDR3 has 16 amino acids. DNA of the CDR3: TGTGCCAGCAGCCCCCGCGCAGGGAGCTTCGGGGATACGCAGTATTTT. Amino acids: CASSPRAGSFGDTQYF. Looking up the rest from reference TRBV11-3 and TRBJ2-3 gives the full variable domain: EAGVVQSPRYKIIEKKQPVAFWCNPISGHNTLYWYLQNLGQGPELLIRYENEEAVDDSQLPKDRFSAERLKGVDSTLKIQPAELGDSAVYLCASSPRAGSFGDTQYFGPGTRLTVL.

V gene TRBV24-1 combines with J gene TRBJ2-3, with D uncertain. Germline CDR1 and CDR2: KGHDR and SFDVKD. Trimming shortened V by 9 bases and J by 0 bases, and 6 bases separated the two germline ends. The CDR3 extends over 12 amino acids. The CDR3 DNA follows: TGTGCCACCTCCCCTAGCACAGATACGCAGTATTTT. Amino acid sequence: CATSPSTDTQYF.

The chain uses TRBV5-6 and TRBJ1-4; no clear D gene. The CDR3 has 14 residues. Looked up from germline, CDR1 is SGHDT and CDR2 is YYEEEE. Trimming removed 4 bases at V and 3 bases at J, with 10 bases between. CDR3 in amino acids: CASSLREANEKLFF. For the CDR3, the DNA is TGTGCCAGCAGCCTGCGGGAGGCTAATGAAAAACTGTTTTTT. The complete variable domain, with remaining parts taken from reference TRBV5-6 and TRBJ1-4, reads DAGVTQSPTHLIKTRGQQVTLRCSPKSGHDTVSWYQQALGQGPQFIFQYYEEEERQRGNFPDRFSGHQFPNYSSELNVNALLLGDSALYLCASSLREANEKLFFGSGTQLSVL.

The V call is TRBV11-2, the J call TRBJ2-5, with a weak D call TRBD1 (6 bases). The germline V and J ends were trimmed by 0 bases and 5 bases, with 10 bases remaining between them. The CDR3 sequence is 14 residues long. Germline V gene sequence: CDR1 SGHAT, CDR2 FQNNGV. CDR3 amino acids: CASSLEQGSETQYF. DNA for the CDR3: TGTGCCAGCAGCTTAGAACAGGGTAGCGAGACCCAGTACTTC.

This clone has ten or more counts. In the same sample, other DNA sequences code for this CDR3. This chain uses TRBV19 with TRBJ2-7; either TRBD1 or TRBD2 may supply D (5 bases each). This CDR3 is built from 14 residues. The germline gives CDR1 LNHDA, CDR2 SQIVND (reference sequence). The germline V and J ends were trimmed by 1 base and 3 bases, with 10 bases remaining between them. The CDR3 sequence: CASSIGAGSYEQYF. The CDR3 DNA follows: TGTGCCAGTAGTATAGGGGCAGGGAGCTACGAGCAGTACTTC. Combining the CDR3 with reference TRBV19 and TRBJ2-7 gives the whole variable domain DGGITQSPKYLFRKEGQNVTLSCEQNLNHDAMYWYRQDPGQGLRLIYYSQIVNDFQKGDIAEGYSVSREKKESFPLTVTSAQKNPTAFYLCASSIGAGSYEQYFGPGTRLTVT.

This chain joins TRBV2 and TRBJ1-5; TRBD1 might be the D (5 bases). The germline CDR1 and CDR2 sequences are SNHLY and FYNNEI. The CDR3 has 14 amino acids. The V end was cut by 2 bases, the J end by 6 bases, with 11 bases between. CDR3 loop: CASSEMGGGQPQHF. Here the CDR3 DNA reads TGTGCCAGCAGTGAAATGGGGGGAGGTCAGCCCCAGCATTTT.

This chain uses TRBV7-2 with TRBJ2-1, with TRBD2 matching over 13 bases. This CDR3 contains 14 residues. The germline gives CDR1 SGHTA, CDR2 FQGNSA. Germline trimming cut 5 bases from V and 9 bases from J; bases unmatched to any gene: 4. DNA for the CDR3: TGTGCCAGCAGCCCGACTAGCGGGAGGTCTGAGCAGTTCTTC. It yields the protein CASSPTSGRSEQFF. Using reference TRBV7-2 and TRBJ2-1 for the parts outside the CDR3, the full variable domain is GAGVSQSPSNKVTEKGKDVELRCDPISGHTALYWYRQSLGQGLEFLIYFQGNSAPDKSGLPSDRFSAERTGGSVSTLTIQRTQQEDSAVYLCASSPTSGRSEQFFGPGTRLTVL.

V is TRBV4-2 and J is TRBJ2-7, with D possibly being TRBD2 (5 bases). V was pared by 0 bases and J by 1 base, with 13 bases between. The CDR3 contains 16 residues. The germline CDR1 and CDR2 sequences are LGHNA and YNFKEQ. This chain's CDR3 is CASSQELSSLSYEQYF. Here the CDR3 DNA reads TGTGCCAGCAGCCAAGAATTGTCTAGCCTGTCCTACGAGCAGTACTTC.

This clone was observed a single time. This chain connects TRBV21-1 to TRBJ1-6. TRBV21-1 is noted as a pseudogene. This CDR3 is 17 amino acids long. In nucleotides, the CDR3 is TGTGCCAGCAGCGCGGGGCGGCAGAGCTCCTATAATTCACCCCTCCACTTT. Its protein product is CASSAGRQSSYNSPLHF.

The chain uses TRBV19 and TRBJ1-2; D is undetermined. The germline gives CDR1 LNHDA, CDR2 SQIVND (reference sequence). The CDR3 loop spans 13 amino acids. V was pared by 5 bases and J by 4 bases, with 11 bases between. As DNA, the CDR3 is TGTGCCAGTAGTCCGGTCAGGCTCTATGGCTACACCTTC. Its translation: CASSPVRLYGYTF.

This chain joins TRBV2 and TRBJ1-2; D uncertain. V lost 1 base and J 0 bases, leaving 3 bases between the germline ends. The CDR3 length is 13 residues. Per the germline V gene, CDR1 is SNHLY and CDR2 is FYNNEI. The CDR3 nucleotides read TGTGCCAGCAGTGAAGGTCCTAACTATGGCTACACCTTC. Protein sequence: CASSEGPNYGYTF.

The V and J genes are TRBV5-1 and TRBJ2-1, with 7 bases matching TRBD2. The CDR3 length is 17 residues. J lost 3 bases, V lost 4 bases, and 13 bases had no gene match. Germline lookup yields CDR1 SGHRS and CDR2 YFSETQ. The CDR3 bases are TGCGCCAGCAGCAAAGACTTAAGCGGGACGGTCTACAATGAGCAGTTCTTC. Its protein product is CASSKDLSGTVYNEQFF.

V gene TRBV6-1 combines with J gene TRBJ2-5; 7 bases agree with TRBD2. V trimming: 0 bases; J trimming: 5 bases; junction bases outside the gene matches: 12. The germline gives CDR1 MNHNS, CDR2 SASEGT. The CDR3 totals 17 residues. The CDR3 DNA reads as TGTGCCAGCAGTGAAGCGTTTACTAGCGAAACGGATGAGACCCAGTACTTC. Protein product: CASSEAFTSETDETQYF.